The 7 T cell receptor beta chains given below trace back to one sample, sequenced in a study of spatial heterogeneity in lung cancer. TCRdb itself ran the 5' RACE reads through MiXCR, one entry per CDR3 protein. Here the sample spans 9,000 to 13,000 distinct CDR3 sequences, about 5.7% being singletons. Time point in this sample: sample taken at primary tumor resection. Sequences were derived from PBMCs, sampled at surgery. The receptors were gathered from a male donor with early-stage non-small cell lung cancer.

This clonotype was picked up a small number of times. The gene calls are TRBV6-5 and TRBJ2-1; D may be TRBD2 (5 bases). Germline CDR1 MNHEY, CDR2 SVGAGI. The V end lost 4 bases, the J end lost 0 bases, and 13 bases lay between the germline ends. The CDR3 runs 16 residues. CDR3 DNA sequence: TGTGCCAGCAGTTTTGAGGGCCTGAGCTCCTACAATGAGCAGTTCTTC. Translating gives CASSFEGLSSYNEQFF.

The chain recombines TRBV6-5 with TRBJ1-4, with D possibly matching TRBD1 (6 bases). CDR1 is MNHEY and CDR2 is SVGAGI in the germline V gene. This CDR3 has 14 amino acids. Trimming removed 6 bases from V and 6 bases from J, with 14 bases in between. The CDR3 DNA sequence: TGTGCCAGCAGGCGGACAGTTTTTTATGAAAAACTGTTTTTT. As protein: CASRRTVFYEKLFF.

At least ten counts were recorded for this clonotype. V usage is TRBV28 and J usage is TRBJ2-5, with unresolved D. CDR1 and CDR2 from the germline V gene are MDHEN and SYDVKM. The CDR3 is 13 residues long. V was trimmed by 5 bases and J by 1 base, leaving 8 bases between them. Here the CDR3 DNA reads TGTGCCAGCAGTCAGAACCTCCAAGAGACCCAGTACTTC. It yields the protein CASSQNLQETQYF.

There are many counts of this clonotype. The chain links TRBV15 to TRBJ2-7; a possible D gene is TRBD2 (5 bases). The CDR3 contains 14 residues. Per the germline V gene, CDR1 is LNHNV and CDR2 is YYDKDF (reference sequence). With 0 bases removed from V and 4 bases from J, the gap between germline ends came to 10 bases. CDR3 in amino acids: CATSRDGVAYEQYF. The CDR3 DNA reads TGTGCCACCAGCAGAGACGGGGTGGCGTACGAGCAGTACTTC. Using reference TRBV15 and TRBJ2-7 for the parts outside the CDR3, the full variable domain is DAMVIQNPRYQVTQFGKPVTLSCSQTLNHNVMYWYQQKSSQAPKLLFHYYDKDFNNEADTPDNFQSRRPNTSFCFLDIRSPGLGDTAMYLCATSRDGVAYEQYFGPGTRLTVT.

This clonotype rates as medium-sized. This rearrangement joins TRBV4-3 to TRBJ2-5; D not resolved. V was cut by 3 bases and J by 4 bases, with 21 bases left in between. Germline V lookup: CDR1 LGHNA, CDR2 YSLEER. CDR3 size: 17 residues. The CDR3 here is CASSQNYDPSSVETQYF. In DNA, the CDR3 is TGCGCCAGCAGCCAGAATTATGACCCTTCCTCGGTAGAGACCCAGTACTTC.

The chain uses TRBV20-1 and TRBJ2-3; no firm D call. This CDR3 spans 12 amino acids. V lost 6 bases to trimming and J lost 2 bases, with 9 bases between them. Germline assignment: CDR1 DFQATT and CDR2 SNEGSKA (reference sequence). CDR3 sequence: CSAVTYTDTQYF. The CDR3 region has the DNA TGCAGTGCCGTAACGTACACAGATACGCAGTATTTT.

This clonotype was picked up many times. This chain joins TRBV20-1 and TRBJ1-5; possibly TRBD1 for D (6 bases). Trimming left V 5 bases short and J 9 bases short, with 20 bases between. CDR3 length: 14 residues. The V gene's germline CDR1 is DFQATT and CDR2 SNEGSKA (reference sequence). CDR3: CSAPGQTGSGPQHF. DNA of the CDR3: TGCAGTGCTCCTGGACAGACCGGGTCTGGGCCCCAGCATTTT.